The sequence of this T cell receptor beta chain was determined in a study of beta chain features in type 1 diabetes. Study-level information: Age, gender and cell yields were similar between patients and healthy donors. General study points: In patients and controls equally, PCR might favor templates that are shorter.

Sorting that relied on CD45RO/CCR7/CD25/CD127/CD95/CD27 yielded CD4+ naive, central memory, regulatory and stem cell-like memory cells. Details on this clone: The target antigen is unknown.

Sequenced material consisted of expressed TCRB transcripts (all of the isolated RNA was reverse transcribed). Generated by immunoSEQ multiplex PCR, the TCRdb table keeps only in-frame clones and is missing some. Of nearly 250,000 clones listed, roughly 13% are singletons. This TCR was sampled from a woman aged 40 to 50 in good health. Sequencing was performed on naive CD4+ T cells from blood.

The CDR3 DNA reads as TGTGCCAGCAGCCAAGATTTGACAGGGGGCAACCACGAGCAGTACTTC. Encoded protein: CASSQDLTGGNHEQYF. The V gene is TRBV14, the J gene TRBJ2-7; 10 nucleotides line up with TRBD1. Per germline, CDR1 SGHDN and CDR2 FVKESK. The CDR3 spans 16 residues. V lost 0 bases to trimming and J lost 5 bases; unmatched junction nucleotides: 7.